This T cell receptor (beta chain) is from a study of Tregs in tolerant kidney transplant recipients. V lost 4 bases to trimming and J lost 8 bases; unmatched junction nucleotides: 8. This CDR3 has 15 residues. Germline CDR1 is SGHNT and CDR2 is YYREEE (reference sequence). Recipients received nonmyeloablative bone marrow transplants from related graft donors, with transient mixed chimerism. The repertoire was sequenced with immunoSEQ multiplex PCR; TCRdb's copy has only in-frame clones and lacks some. The sample has around 86,000 clones, 91% seen once; the top ten hold more than 1.5%. The clonotype originates from a human patient who received a combined kidney and bone marrow transplant. Some T cells may possibly be graft donor cells. The sequencing here drew on CD4+ T cells from blood (PBMCs), taken 24 months after the transplant. The chain employs TRBV5-4 and TRBJ1-4, with TRBD1 matching over 10 bases. CDR3 nucleotides: TGTGCCAGCAGCACCGACAGGGGGCTAGGGGAAAAACTGTTTTTT. The encoded protein is CASSTDRGLGEKLFF.